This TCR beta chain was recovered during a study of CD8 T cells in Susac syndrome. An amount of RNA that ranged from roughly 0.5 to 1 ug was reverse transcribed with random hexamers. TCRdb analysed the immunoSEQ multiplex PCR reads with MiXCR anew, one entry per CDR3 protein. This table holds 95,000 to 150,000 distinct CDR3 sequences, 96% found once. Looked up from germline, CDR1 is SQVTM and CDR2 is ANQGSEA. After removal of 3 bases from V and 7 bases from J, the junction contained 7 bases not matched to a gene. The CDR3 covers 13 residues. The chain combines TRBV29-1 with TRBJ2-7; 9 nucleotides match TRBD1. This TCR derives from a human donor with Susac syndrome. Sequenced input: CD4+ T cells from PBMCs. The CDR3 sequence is CSVDGDRAGEQYF. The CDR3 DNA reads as TGCAGCGTTGATGGGGACAGGGCCGGGGAGCAGTACTTC.